The 2 T cell receptor beta chains below come from one sample, sequenced in a study of regulatory T cells in long-lasting Graves disease (dated by TCRdb to the early 2020s). Library preparation employed multiplex PCR. TCRdb shows the sequencer as Illumina HiSeq 4000. iRepertoire HTBI primers and Arm-PCR amplification of CDR3 regions were used to construct TCR beta libraries. TCRdb reworked the public reads: Q25 trimming with fastp, MiXCR clone assembly, productive beta chains retained. Each CDR3 protein appears once, grouped with its most common genes and DNA. The sample yields some 340,000 distinct CDR3 sequences; approximately 23% were counted once. The ten largest clones take up 25% to 30% of the sample. The sample's time point label is to be understood as: persistent/refractory GD, antithyroid drugs over 5 years with positive TRAb. For both TCR sequencing and RNA sequencing, RNA was extracted from PBMCs using TRIzol.

Sequencing was performed on peripheral blood mononuclear cells (PBMCs), taken when the disease was refractory, from a patient treated with antithyroid drugs. The receptors originated from a middle-aged woman with Graves disease. Donor details come from another sample of the same person, matched by shared clones.

This clonotype was detected many times. The chain uses TRBV6-1 and TRBJ2-5; 8 nucleotides align to TRBD2. J was trimmed by 3 bases and V by 6 bases; bases with no gene match: 6. This CDR3 has 14 amino acids. Germline assignment: CDR1 MNHNS and CDR2 SASEGT. The CDR3: CASSSQLAEETQYF. The DNA of the CDR3 is TGTGCCAGCAGCTCCCAACTAGCGGAAGAGACCCAGTACTTC.

This clonotype appeared a few times. The rearrangement uses TRBV5-8 and TRBJ1-5; no clear D gene. Trimming removed 2 bases at V and 7 bases at J, with 7 bases between. The germline V gene has CDR1 SGHTS and CDR2 YDEGEE. The CDR3 consists of 12 residues. The CDR3 DNA reads TGTGCCAGCAGCTTATTGACCCAGCCCCAGCATTTT. It codes for CASSLLTQPQHF.